This T cell receptor beta chain was recovered during a study of blood T cell repertoires in COVID-19 (TCRdb year 2020). For the wider study: Samples from collaborators originated in the United States, Italy and Spain and spanned both the acute and convalescent phases of COVID-19. The prospective study material was composed of cDNA or gDNA derived from T cells, B-cell-depleted T cells, or PBMCs. The samples were drawn from two sources: the first 160 participants of the ongoing ImmuneRACE study, and 1,254 subjects contributed by 6 global collaborators. Nearly every sample came with metadata listing a de-identified subject ID, COVID-19 status, age in years and sex. The dataset comprised deeply sampled blood TCRbeta repertoires from subjects exposed to, actively infected with, or recovered from COVID-19. The repertoires were made available in a free public database intended to serve as a resource for research on the immune response to SARS-CoV-2. Where available, HLA class I and class II types were taken from metadata supplied by the sample provider and were not determined by assay-based typing. Overall results and qualifications from the work: The quantity of clinical and demographic metadata differed by source and by participant and was supplied without curation.

This clone has just a few counts. No cognate antigen has been identified for it. No qualities accompany the bases; no much larger clone lies one base away. The immunoSEQ Assay, a bias-controlled multiplex PCR, was used to amplify TCRbeta CDR3 regions from genomic DNA. The original methods were these. Nucleated cell counts per sample were estimated from amplification of reference gene primers within the assay. Sequence reads were collapsed and filtered to measure the absolute abundance of every unique TCRbeta CDR3 rearrangement. For each sample, productive Simpson clonality was calculated as the square root of Simpson's diversity index across productive rearrangements. What TCRdb holds here is the immuneACCESS table cut down to in-frame rearrangements. Part of the clones is not present; checked against another copy, under half of the missing clones reflect an unresolved V gene, and the others are unexplained. V and J calls and clone size come straight from that table; D and trimming were deduced from the DNA. In all, the sample holds tens of thousands of clones, and 65% to 90% of those were seen once. Together, the top ten hold approximately 16% of the sample.

A distance of 14 bases separates the germline ends of V and J, which lose 4 bases and 7 bases respectively. The CDR3 runs 15 amino acids, cysteine and phenylalanine included. Only the CDR3 region is kept as DNA, spanning 45 bases read in frame from base 1. Reading the germline V gene (reference sequence) gives CDR1 SEHNR and CDR2 FQNEAQ. Each collaborating institution followed its own protocols to collect whole blood in K2EDTA tubes. Collaborator samples were shipped for TCRbeta analysis as frozen whole blood, isolated PBMCs, or DNA extracted from either sample type. The source is a human donor in a cohort sampled during active COVID-19. The chain is made from TRBV7-9 and TRBJ1-6; possibly the D gene is TRBD1, per 6 matching bases. Sequencing input: peripheral blood. The nucleotide sequence is given as TGTGCCAGCAGCTCACCCGGGACAATCAATTCACCCCTCCACTTT. It translates as CASSSPGTINSPLHF.